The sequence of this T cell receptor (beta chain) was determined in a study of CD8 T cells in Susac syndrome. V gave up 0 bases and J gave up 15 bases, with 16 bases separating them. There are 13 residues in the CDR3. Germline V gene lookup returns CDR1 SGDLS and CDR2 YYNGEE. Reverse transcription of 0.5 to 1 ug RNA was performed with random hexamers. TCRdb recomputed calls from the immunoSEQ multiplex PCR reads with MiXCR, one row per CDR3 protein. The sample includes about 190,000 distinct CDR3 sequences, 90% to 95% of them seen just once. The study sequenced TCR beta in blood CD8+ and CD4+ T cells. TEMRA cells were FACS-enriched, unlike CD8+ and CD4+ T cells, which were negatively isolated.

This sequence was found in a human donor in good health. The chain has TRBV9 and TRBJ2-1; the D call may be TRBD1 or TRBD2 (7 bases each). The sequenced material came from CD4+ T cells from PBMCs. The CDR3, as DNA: TGTGCCAGCAGCGTAGAGGGAGGGACAGATCCGTTCTTC. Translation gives CASSVEGGTDPFF.